The TCR beta chain under discussion was sequenced for a study of T cells after yellow fever vaccination. Study details: Each low-cell-number fraction was prepared by means of SMART-Seq v4 Ultra Low Input.

This clonotype was seen many times. The CDR3 has 15 amino acids. CDR1 is SGHTA and CDR2 is FQGTGA in the germline V gene. V shed 5 bases and J 10 bases; nucleotides not matched to a gene: 8. In TCRdb, the 5' RACE reads were re-called with MiXCR into one record per CDR3 protein. The data hold 27,000 or so distinct CDR3 sequences, with approximately 4.9% observed a single time. The sample here was PBMCs, either bulk or a sorted T-cell subset (CD4+, CD8+, memory, or dextramer-sorted; not recorded which), taken on the day of the yellow fever booster vaccination. The chain is built from TRBV7-3 and TRBJ2-1, with 13 positions matching TRBD2. The TCR comes from a man younger than 35 who received the YFV17D yellow fever vaccine. CDR3 amino acids: CASSRAGTSGDEQFF. CDR3 DNA sequence: TGTGCCAGCAGCAGAGCCGGGACTAGCGGGGACGAGCAGTTCTTC.